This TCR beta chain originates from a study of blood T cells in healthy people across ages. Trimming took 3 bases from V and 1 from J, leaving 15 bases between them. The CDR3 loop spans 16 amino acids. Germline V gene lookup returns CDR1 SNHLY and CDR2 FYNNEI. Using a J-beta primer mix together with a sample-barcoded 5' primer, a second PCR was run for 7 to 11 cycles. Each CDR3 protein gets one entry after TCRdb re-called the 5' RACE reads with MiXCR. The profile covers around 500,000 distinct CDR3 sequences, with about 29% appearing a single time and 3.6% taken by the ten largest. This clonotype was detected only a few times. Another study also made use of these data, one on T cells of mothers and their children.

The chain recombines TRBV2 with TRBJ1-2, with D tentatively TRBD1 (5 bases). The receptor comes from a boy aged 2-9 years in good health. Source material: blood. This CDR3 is CASSEGQDPLNYGYTF. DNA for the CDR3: TGTGCCAGCAGTGAGGGGCAGGACCCCCTTAACTATGGCTACACCTTC.